The present TCR beta chain was sequenced within a study of OX40 agonist ivuxolimab in advanced cancers. The CDR3 loop spans 14 amino acids. Trimming took 4 bases from V and 4 from J, leaving 8 bases between them. The V gene's germline CDR1 is MGHRA and CDR2 YSYEKL. The protocol was immunoSEQ multiplex PCR, while the TCRdb copy is restricted to in-frame clones and leaves out a portion. The sample gives roughly 40,000 clones, 80% to 90% of which show up once; 2% to 3% is in the top ten. This clone was seen a few times. The material sequenced was CD4+ or CD8+ T cells sorted from blood, taken in a trial of the OX40 agonist ivuxolimab. The chain employs TRBV4-1 and TRBJ1-6; D is undetermined. This clonotype originated in an adult with an advanced solid tumor such as melanoma, head and neck, liver or kidney cancer. CDR3 in amino acids: CASSLREYNSPLHF. The CDR3 DNA sequence: TGCGCCAGCAGCCTTCGCGAGTATAATTCACCCCTCCACTTT.